This entry features one T cell receptor (beta chain) sequence. The antigen is not known. The data were obtained in a study of monozygotic twins with inflammatory bowel disease. Findings and caveats of the study: IBD patients showed reduced TCRbeta diversity (inverse Simpson) versus healthy co-twins. Some repertoire variability may stem from patients' differing immunosuppressive treatments.

The CDR3 loop spans 13 amino acids. Germline V gives CDR1 DFQATT, CDR2 SNEGSKA (reference sequence). UMIs containing a 6-nucleotide sample barcode were added via template switching. TCRdb processed the 5' RACE reads again and assigns one entry to each CDR3 protein, with no DNA. The repertoire table contains 90,000 to 110,000 distinct CDR3 sequences. Someone took an approximately 2.4 ml blood sample from each of the donors. Material for sequencing was blood. The origin of this receptor is a human donor with ulcerative colitis or Crohn's disease, or a healthy co-twin of an affected twin (not recorded which). The chain is built from TRBV20-1 and TRBJ1-2. CDR3 protein: CSASPGPDYGYTF.